This TCR beta chain was captured in a study of response to subunit inactivated influenza vaccine. The study's findings and limits: Authors suggested that a seasonal influenza vaccination recruits few new T cells each time.

The ends lost 2 bases at V and 2 bases at J; junction bases unmatched: 1. The germline V gene encodes CDR1 MNHNS and CDR2 SASEGT. The CDR3 contains 14 residues. TCRdb ran MiXCR on the RT-PCR reads and lists one entry per CDR3 protein. The top ten hold around 14% of the sample, which has fewer than 700,000 distinct CDR3 sequences, 10% to 15% seen once. Turning to this clonotype: Its specificity is not known.

The chain has TRBV6-1 and TRBJ2-5; 8 bases align to TRBD2. This TCR was recovered from a man aged 45 to 65 who received an inactivated influenza vaccine. The sample was PBMCs from blood, taken roughly 46 days after vaccination. CDR3 region: CASSEPGGQETQYF. The CDR3, as DNA: TGTGCCAGCAGTGAACCGGGGGGGCAAGAGACCCAGTACTTC.